These 7 T cell receptor beta chains share one sample of origin, sequenced in a study of cytomegalovirus exposure and HLA in healthy donors. Both 60 Vbeta primers and 13 Jbeta primers went into the PCR. The table came from immunoSEQ multiplex PCR; TCRdb's copy has only in-frame clones and leaves some out. The sample holds 210,000 or so clones, roughly 81% seen once. The sample comprised PBMCs. All receptors come from a woman between 25 and 40 years old in good health and CMV-seropositive.

The rearrangement joins TRBV5-1 to TRBJ2-7, with 10 bases fitting TRBD1. Germline loops: CDR1 SGHRS, CDR2 YFSETQ. The CDR3 is 15 residues long. J gave up 2 bases and V 0 bases, and 2 bases lay outside the gene matches. CDR3 in amino acids: CASSLDGQGAYEQYF. Written as DNA, the CDR3 is TGCGCCAGCAGCTTGGATGGACAGGGGGCCTACGAGCAGTACTTC. The full variable domain, in which reference TRBV5-1 and TRBJ2-7 provide the parts outside the CDR3, is KAGVTQTPRYLIKTRGQQVTLSCSPISGHRSVSWYQQTPGQGLQFLFEYFSETQRNKGNFPGRFSGRQFSNSRSEMNVSTLELGDSALYLCASSLDGQGAYEQYFGPGTRLTVT.

V gene TRBV7-6 combines with J gene TRBJ2-2; a possible D gene is TRBD1 (6 bases). CDR3 length: 16 residues. V lost 6 bases and J lost 0, with 14 bases in between. Germline loops: CDR1 SGHVS, CDR2 FNYEAQ. The CDR3 reads CASRHGQLTNTGELFF. In nucleotides, the CDR3 is TGTGCCAGCAGACACGGACAGTTGACGAACACCGGGGAGCTGTTTTTT.

This clone was detected only once. This chain uses TRBV2 with TRBJ1-1; D ambiguous. CDR1 is SNHLY, CDR2 FYNNEI, per germline. Trimming removed 3 bases at V and 0 bases at J, with 8 bases between. This CDR3 contains 14 residues. CDR3 bases: TGTGCCAGCAGTGAGGAGTACATGAACACTGAAGCTTTCTTT. It codes for CASSEEYMNTEAFF.

The rearrangement joins TRBV2 to TRBJ2-5; possible D gene TRBD2, 6 bases. The CDR3 covers 11 residues. The V end was cut by 10 bases, the J end by 5 bases, with 11 bases between. CDR1 SNHLY and CDR2 FYNNEI come from the germline V gene. CDR3 in amino acids: CANGGGETQYF. The CDR3 bases are TGTGCCAACGGCGGAGGGGAGACCCAGTACTTC.

This clone was detected a few times. The chain joins TRBV30 to TRBJ2-3; 8 bases agree with TRBD1. The CDR3 has 16 residues. The trim removed 2 bases at V and 2 bases at J, leaving 9 bases unmatched. Germline V gene data show CDR1 as GTSNPN and CDR2 as SVGIG (reference sequence). CDR3 DNA: TGTGCCTGGAGTTTTACCTCAGGGGGCCCCACAGATACGCAGTATTTT. Protein product: CAWSFTSGGPTDTQYF.

This clone was detected once. The genes are TRBV5-4 and TRBJ2-3; D is possibly TRBD2 (5 bases). From germline, CDR1 is SGHNT and CDR2 YYREEE (reference sequence). V was shortened by 0 bases and J by 0 bases, with 14 bases between the two germline ends. The CDR3 sequence is 17 residues long. The CDR3 sequence is CASSLGRLSASTDTQYF. In nucleotides, the CDR3 is TGTGCCAGCAGCTTGGGGAGGCTCTCCGCCAGCACAGATACGCAGTATTTT.

The chain recombines TRBV28 with TRBJ1-2; tentatively, D is TRBD1 (6 bases). Germline V gene data show CDR1 as MDHEN and CDR2 as SYDVKM. The V end lost 4 bases, the J end lost 5 bases, and 14 bases lay between the germline ends. This CDR3 region has 14 residues. Written as DNA, the CDR3 is TGTGCCAGCAGTTCCCTGCCCAGGGGATATGGCTACACCTTC. This translates into CASSSLPRGYGYTF.